The 4 T cell receptor beta chains listed next were all sequenced from one sample in a study of cytomegalovirus exposure and HLA in healthy donors. Primers included in the PCR were 60 Vbeta and 13 Jbeta primers. Some clones are missing from TCRdb's copy, which holds only in-frame ones; the method was immunoSEQ multiplex PCR. The sample lists about 70,000 clones; roughly 80% were seen once. Sequenced input: PBMCs. The origin of the receptors is a girl aged 10 to 17 in good health and CMV-seropositive.

The chain couples TRBV6-5 to TRBJ1-5; no reliable D call. Deletions cut 4 bases from V and 0 bases from J, with 7 bases between. The CDR3 runs to 14 residues. Germline CDR1 is MNHEY and CDR2 is SVGAGI. CDR3 region: CASSLVYSNQPQHF. In DNA, the CDR3 is TGTGCCAGCAGTTTGGTCTATAGCAATCAGCCCCAGCATTTT.

This chain links TRBV7-6 with TRBJ2-7; a weak D match, TRBD2 (5 bases). There are 16 residues in the CDR3. The germline V gene encodes CDR1 SGHVS and CDR2 FNYEAQ. V was cut by 5 bases and J by 3 bases, with 20 bases left in between. CDR3 DNA: TGTGCCAGCAGCCCACCCCGGGGTGGCCCCGACTACGAGCAGTACTTC. This sequence encodes CASSPPRGGPDYEQYF.

The rearrangement uses TRBV5-1 and TRBJ2-5; maybe TRBD2 (5 bases). Trimming left V 4 bases short and J 2 bases short, with 12 bases between. This CDR3 has 14 residues. Germline values: CDR1 SGHRS, CDR2 YFSETQ. The CDR3 is CASSLTAVQETQYF. In nucleotides, the CDR3 is TGCGCCAGCAGCCTAACAGCGGTACAAGAGACCCAGTACTTC.

This sequence joins TRBV7-2 and TRBJ2-2, with TRBD2 matching 11 bases. The V segment lost 9 bases and the J segment 7 bases; nucleotides outside the gene matches: 7. This CDR3 contains 14 residues. From germline, CDR1 is SGHTA and CDR2 FQGNSA. CDR3 amino acids: CASRLAGKNGELFF. The CDR3, as DNA: TGTGCCAGTAGACTAGCGGGGAAAAACGGGGAGCTGTTTTTT.